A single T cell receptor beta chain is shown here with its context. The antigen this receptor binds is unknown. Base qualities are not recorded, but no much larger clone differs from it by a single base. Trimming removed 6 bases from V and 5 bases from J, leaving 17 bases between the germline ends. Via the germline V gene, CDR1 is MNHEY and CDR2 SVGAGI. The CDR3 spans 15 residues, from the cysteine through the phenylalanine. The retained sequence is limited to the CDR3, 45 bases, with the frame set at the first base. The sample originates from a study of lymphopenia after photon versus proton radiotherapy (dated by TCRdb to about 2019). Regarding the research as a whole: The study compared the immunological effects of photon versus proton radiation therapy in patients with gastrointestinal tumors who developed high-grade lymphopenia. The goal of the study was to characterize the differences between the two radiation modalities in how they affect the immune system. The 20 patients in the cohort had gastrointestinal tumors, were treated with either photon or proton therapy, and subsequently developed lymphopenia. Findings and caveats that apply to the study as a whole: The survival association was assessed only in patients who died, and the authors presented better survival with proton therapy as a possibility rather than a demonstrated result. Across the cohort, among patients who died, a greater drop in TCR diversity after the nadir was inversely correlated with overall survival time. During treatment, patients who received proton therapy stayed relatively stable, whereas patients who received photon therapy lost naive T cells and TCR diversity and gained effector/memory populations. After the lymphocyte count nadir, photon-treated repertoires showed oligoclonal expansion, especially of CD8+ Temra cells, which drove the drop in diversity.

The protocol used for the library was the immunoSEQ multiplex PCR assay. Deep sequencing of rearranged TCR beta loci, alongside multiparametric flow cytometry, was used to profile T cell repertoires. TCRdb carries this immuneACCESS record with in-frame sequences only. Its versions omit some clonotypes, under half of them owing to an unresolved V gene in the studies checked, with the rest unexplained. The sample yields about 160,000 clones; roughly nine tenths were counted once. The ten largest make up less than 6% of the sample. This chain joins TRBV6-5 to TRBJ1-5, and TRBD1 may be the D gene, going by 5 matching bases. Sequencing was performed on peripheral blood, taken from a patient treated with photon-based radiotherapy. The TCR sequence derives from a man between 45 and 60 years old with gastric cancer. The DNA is TGTGCCAGCAGGTCTGCGAGGGGAACCCATCAGCCCCAGCATTTT. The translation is CASRSARGTHQPQHF.